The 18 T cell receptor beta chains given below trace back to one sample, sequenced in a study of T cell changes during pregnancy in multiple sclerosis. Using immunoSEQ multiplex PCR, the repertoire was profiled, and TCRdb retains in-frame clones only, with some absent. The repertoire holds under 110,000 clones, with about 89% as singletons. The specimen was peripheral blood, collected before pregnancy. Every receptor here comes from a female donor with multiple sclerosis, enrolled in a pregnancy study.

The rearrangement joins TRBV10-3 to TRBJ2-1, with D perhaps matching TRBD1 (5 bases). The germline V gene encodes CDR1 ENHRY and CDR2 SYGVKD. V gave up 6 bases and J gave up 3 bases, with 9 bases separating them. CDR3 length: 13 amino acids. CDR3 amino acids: CAIRKDSYNEQFF. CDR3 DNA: TGTGCCATCAGGAAAGACAGCTACAATGAGCAGTTCTTC.

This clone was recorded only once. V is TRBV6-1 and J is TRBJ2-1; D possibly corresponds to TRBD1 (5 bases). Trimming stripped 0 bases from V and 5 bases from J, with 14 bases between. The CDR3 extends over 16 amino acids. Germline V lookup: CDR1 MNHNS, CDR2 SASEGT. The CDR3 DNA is TGTGCCAGCAGTGAAGCGACAGAAGGCAAAAACAATGAGCAGTTCTTC. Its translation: CASSEATEGKNNEQFF.

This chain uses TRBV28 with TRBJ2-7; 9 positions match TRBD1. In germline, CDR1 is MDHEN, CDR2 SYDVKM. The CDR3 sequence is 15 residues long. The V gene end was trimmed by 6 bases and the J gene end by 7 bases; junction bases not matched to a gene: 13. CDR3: CASRAPGTGYGEQYF. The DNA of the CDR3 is TGTGCCAGCAGAGCTCCCGGGACAGGGTATGGAGAGCAGTACTTC.

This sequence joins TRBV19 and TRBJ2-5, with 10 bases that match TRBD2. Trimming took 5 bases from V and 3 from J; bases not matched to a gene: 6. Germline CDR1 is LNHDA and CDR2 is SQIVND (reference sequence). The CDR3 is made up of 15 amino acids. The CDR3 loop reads CASSPRTSGKETQYF. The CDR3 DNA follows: TGTGCCAGTAGTCCTCGGACTAGCGGAAAAGAGACCCAGTACTTC.

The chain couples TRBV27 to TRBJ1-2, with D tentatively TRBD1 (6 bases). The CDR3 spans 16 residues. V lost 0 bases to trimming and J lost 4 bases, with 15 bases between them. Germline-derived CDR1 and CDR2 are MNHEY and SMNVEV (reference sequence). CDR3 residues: CASSLSSGGAGYGYTF. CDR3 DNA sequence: TGTGCCAGCAGTTTATCGTCTGGGGGGGCTGGCTATGGCTACACCTTC.

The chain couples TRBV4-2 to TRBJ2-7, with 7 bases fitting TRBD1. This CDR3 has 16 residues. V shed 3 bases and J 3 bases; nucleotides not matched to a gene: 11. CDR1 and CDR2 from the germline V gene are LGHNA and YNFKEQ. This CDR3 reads CASSQGETGPGYEQYF. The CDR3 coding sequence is TGTGCCAGCAGCCAGGGGGAGACAGGGCCAGGCTACGAGCAGTACTTC.

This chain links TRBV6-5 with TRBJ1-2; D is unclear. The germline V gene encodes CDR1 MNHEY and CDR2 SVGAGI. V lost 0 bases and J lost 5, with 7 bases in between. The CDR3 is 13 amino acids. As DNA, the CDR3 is TGTGCCAGCAGTTACTCTCGGGTATATGGCTACACCTTC. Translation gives CASSYSRVYGYTF.

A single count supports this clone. In DNA, the CDR3 is TGTGCCAGCAGTTTATGGCGACTAGCGGGAGGTCCCGGGGAGCTGTTTTTT. It specifies CASSLWRLAGGPGELFF. The J gene is TRBJ2-2, the V gene TRBV28; TRBD2 matches 13 bases. Germline V CDR1 and CDR2: MDHEN, SYDVKM. The CDR3 sequence is 17 residues long. V shed 0 bases and J 6 bases; nucleotides not matched to a gene: 4.

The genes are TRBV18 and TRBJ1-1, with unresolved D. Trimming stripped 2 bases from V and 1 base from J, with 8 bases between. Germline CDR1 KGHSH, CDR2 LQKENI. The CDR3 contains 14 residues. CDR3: CASSPKGGNTEAFF. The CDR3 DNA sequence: TGTGCCAGCTCACCAAAGGGAGGGAACACTGAAGCTTTCTTT.

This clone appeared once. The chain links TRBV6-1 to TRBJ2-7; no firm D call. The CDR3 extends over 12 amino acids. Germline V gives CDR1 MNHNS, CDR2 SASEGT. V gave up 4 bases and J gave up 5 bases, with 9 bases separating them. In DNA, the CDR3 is TGTGCCAGCAGTGGCTCAGGTAACGAGCAGTACTTC. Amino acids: CASSGSGNEQYF.

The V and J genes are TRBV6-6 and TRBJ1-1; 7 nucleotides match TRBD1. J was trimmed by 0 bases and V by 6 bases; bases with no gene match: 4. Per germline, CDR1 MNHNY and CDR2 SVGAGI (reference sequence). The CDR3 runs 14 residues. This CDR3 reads CASRPDRLNTEAFF. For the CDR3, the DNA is TGTGCCAGCAGACCGGACAGGCTGAACACTGAAGCTTTCTTT.

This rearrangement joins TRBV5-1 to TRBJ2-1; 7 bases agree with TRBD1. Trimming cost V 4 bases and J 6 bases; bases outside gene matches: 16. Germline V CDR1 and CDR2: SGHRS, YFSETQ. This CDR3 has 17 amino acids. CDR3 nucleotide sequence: TGCGCCAGCAGCCCTCAGACAGGGTCGTATTTAAGCAATGAGCAGTTCTTC. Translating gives CASSPQTGSYLSNEQFF.

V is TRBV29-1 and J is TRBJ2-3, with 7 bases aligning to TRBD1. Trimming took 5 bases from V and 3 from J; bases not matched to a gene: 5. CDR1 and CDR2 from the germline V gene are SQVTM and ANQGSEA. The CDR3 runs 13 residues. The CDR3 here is CSVHRGLTDTQYF. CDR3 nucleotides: TGCAGCGTTCACAGGGGCTTGACAGATACGCAGTATTTT.

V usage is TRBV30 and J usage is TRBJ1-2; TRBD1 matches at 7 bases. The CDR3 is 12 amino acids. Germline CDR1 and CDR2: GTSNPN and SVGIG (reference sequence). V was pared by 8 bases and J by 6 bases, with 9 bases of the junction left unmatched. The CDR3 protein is CARERQGHGYTF. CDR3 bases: TGTGCCAGGGAGCGACAGGGCCATGGCTACACCTTC.

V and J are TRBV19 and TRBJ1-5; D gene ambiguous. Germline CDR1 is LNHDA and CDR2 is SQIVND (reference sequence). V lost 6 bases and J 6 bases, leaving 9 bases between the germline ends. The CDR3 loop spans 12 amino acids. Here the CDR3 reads CASRGGSQPQHF. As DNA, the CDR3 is TGTGCCAGTAGGGGAGGGAGTCAGCCCCAGCATTTT.

The CDR3: CASSPTGVPEQYF. DNA for the CDR3: TGTGCCAGCAGCCCGACAGGGGTCCCAGAGCAGTACTTC. The genes are TRBV5-8 and TRBJ2-7; 8 nucleotides align to TRBD1. This CDR3 contains 13 residues. CDR1 is SGHTS and CDR2 is YDEGEE in the germline V gene. The V segment lost 4 bases and the J segment 7 bases; nucleotides outside the gene matches: 7.

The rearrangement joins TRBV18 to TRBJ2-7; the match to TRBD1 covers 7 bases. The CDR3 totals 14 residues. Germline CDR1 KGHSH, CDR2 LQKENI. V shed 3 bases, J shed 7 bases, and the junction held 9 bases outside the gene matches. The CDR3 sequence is CASSPLEGAREQYF. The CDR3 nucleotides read TGTGCCAGCTCACCCCTCGAGGGGGCGAGAGAGCAGTACTTC.

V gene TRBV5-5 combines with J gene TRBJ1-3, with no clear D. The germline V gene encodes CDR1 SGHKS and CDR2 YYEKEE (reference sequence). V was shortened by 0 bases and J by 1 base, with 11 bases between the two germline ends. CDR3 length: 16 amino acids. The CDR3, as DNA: TGTGCCAGCAGCTTGGCCACCAGTCAGTCTGGAAACACCATATATTTT. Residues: CASSLATSQSGNTIYF. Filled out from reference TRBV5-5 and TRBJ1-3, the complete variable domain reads DAGVTQSPTHLIKTRGQQVTLRCSPISGHKSVSWYQQVLGQGPQFIFQYYEKEERGRGNFPDRFSARQFPNYSSELNVNALLLGDSALYLCASSLATSQSGNTIYFGEGSWLTVV.